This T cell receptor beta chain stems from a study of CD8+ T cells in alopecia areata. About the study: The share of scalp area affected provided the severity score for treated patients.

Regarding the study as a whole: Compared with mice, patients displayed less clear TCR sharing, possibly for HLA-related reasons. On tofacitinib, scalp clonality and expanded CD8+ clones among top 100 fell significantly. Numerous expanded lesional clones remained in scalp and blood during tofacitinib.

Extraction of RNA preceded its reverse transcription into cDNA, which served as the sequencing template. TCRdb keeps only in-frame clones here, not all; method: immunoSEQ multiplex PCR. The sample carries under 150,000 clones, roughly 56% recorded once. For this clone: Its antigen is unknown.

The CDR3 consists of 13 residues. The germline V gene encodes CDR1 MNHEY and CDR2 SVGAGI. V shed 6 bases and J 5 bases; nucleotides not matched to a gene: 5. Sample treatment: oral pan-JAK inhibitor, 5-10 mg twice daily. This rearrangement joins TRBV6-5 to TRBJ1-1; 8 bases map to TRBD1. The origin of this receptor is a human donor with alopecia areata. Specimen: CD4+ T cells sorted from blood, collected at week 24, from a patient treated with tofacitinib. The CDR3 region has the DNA TGTGCCAGCAGACCCACAGGGGGAACTGAAGCTTTCTTT. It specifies CASRPTGGTEAFF.